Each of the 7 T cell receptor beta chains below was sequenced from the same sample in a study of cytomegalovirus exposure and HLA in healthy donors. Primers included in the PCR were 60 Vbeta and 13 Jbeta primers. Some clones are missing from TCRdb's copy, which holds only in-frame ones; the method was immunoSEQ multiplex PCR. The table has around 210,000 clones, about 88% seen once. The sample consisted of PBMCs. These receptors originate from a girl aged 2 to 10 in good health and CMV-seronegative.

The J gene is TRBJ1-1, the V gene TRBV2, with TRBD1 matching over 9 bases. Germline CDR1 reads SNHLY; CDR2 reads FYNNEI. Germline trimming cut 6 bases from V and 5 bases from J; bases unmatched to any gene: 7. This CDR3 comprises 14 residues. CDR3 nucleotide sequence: TGTGCCAGCAGGCCGGGGACAGGGAGGACTGAAGCTTTCTTT. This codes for CASRPGTGRTEAFF.

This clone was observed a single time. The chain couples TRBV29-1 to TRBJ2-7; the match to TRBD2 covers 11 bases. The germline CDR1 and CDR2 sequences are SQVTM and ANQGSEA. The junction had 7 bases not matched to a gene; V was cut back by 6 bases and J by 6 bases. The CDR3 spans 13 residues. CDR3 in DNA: TGCAGCGTCTTACTAGCGGGAGATCTCGAGCAGTACTTC. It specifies CSVLLAGDLEQYF.

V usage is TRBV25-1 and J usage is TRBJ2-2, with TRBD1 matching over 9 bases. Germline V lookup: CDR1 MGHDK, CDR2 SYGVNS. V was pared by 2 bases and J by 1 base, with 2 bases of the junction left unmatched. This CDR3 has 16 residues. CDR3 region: CASSELGQGNTGELFF. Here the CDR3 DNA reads TGTGCCAGCAGTGAACTGGGACAGGGGAACACCGGGGAGCTGTTTTTT.

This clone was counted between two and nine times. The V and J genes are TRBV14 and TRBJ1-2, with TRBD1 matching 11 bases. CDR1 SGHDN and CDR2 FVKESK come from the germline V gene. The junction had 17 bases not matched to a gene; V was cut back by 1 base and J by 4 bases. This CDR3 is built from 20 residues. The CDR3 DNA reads TGTGCCAGCAGCCAAGTTGAACCCGGGACAGGGGGAACCACCCCCTATGGCTACACCTTC. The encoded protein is CASSQVEPGTGGTTPYGYTF. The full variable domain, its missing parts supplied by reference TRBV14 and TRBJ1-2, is EAGVTQFPSHSVIEKGQTVTLRCDPISGHDNLYWYRRVMGKEIKFLLHFVKESKQDESGMPNNRFLAERTGGTYSTLKVQPAELEDSGVYFCASSQVEPGTGGTTPYGYTFGSGTRLTVV.

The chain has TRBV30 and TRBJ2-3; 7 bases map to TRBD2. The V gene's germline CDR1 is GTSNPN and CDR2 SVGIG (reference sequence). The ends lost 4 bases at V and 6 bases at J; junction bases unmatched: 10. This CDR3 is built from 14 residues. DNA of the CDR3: TGTGCCTGGATCAAACCGGGGGAGGGGGATACGCAGTATTTT. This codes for CAWIKPGEGDTQYF.

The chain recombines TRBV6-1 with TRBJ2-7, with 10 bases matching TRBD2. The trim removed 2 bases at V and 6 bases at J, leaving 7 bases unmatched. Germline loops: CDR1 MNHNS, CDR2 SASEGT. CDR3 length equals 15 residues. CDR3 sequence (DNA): TGTGCCAGCAGTGAATTTACTAGCGGGGTCTTCGAGCAGTACTTC. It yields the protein CASSEFTSGVFEQYF.

CDR3 DNA sequence: TGTGCCTTGGACAGGGGGCCTTACGAGCAGTACTTC. The encoded protein is CALDRGPYEQYF. This rearrangement joins TRBV30 to TRBJ2-5, with 11 bases lining up with TRBD1. Judging by the DNA end, TRBJ2-7 fits better; the J call may be wrong. The CDR3 is 12 residues long. Germline V CDR1 and CDR2: GTSNPN, SVGIG (reference sequence).